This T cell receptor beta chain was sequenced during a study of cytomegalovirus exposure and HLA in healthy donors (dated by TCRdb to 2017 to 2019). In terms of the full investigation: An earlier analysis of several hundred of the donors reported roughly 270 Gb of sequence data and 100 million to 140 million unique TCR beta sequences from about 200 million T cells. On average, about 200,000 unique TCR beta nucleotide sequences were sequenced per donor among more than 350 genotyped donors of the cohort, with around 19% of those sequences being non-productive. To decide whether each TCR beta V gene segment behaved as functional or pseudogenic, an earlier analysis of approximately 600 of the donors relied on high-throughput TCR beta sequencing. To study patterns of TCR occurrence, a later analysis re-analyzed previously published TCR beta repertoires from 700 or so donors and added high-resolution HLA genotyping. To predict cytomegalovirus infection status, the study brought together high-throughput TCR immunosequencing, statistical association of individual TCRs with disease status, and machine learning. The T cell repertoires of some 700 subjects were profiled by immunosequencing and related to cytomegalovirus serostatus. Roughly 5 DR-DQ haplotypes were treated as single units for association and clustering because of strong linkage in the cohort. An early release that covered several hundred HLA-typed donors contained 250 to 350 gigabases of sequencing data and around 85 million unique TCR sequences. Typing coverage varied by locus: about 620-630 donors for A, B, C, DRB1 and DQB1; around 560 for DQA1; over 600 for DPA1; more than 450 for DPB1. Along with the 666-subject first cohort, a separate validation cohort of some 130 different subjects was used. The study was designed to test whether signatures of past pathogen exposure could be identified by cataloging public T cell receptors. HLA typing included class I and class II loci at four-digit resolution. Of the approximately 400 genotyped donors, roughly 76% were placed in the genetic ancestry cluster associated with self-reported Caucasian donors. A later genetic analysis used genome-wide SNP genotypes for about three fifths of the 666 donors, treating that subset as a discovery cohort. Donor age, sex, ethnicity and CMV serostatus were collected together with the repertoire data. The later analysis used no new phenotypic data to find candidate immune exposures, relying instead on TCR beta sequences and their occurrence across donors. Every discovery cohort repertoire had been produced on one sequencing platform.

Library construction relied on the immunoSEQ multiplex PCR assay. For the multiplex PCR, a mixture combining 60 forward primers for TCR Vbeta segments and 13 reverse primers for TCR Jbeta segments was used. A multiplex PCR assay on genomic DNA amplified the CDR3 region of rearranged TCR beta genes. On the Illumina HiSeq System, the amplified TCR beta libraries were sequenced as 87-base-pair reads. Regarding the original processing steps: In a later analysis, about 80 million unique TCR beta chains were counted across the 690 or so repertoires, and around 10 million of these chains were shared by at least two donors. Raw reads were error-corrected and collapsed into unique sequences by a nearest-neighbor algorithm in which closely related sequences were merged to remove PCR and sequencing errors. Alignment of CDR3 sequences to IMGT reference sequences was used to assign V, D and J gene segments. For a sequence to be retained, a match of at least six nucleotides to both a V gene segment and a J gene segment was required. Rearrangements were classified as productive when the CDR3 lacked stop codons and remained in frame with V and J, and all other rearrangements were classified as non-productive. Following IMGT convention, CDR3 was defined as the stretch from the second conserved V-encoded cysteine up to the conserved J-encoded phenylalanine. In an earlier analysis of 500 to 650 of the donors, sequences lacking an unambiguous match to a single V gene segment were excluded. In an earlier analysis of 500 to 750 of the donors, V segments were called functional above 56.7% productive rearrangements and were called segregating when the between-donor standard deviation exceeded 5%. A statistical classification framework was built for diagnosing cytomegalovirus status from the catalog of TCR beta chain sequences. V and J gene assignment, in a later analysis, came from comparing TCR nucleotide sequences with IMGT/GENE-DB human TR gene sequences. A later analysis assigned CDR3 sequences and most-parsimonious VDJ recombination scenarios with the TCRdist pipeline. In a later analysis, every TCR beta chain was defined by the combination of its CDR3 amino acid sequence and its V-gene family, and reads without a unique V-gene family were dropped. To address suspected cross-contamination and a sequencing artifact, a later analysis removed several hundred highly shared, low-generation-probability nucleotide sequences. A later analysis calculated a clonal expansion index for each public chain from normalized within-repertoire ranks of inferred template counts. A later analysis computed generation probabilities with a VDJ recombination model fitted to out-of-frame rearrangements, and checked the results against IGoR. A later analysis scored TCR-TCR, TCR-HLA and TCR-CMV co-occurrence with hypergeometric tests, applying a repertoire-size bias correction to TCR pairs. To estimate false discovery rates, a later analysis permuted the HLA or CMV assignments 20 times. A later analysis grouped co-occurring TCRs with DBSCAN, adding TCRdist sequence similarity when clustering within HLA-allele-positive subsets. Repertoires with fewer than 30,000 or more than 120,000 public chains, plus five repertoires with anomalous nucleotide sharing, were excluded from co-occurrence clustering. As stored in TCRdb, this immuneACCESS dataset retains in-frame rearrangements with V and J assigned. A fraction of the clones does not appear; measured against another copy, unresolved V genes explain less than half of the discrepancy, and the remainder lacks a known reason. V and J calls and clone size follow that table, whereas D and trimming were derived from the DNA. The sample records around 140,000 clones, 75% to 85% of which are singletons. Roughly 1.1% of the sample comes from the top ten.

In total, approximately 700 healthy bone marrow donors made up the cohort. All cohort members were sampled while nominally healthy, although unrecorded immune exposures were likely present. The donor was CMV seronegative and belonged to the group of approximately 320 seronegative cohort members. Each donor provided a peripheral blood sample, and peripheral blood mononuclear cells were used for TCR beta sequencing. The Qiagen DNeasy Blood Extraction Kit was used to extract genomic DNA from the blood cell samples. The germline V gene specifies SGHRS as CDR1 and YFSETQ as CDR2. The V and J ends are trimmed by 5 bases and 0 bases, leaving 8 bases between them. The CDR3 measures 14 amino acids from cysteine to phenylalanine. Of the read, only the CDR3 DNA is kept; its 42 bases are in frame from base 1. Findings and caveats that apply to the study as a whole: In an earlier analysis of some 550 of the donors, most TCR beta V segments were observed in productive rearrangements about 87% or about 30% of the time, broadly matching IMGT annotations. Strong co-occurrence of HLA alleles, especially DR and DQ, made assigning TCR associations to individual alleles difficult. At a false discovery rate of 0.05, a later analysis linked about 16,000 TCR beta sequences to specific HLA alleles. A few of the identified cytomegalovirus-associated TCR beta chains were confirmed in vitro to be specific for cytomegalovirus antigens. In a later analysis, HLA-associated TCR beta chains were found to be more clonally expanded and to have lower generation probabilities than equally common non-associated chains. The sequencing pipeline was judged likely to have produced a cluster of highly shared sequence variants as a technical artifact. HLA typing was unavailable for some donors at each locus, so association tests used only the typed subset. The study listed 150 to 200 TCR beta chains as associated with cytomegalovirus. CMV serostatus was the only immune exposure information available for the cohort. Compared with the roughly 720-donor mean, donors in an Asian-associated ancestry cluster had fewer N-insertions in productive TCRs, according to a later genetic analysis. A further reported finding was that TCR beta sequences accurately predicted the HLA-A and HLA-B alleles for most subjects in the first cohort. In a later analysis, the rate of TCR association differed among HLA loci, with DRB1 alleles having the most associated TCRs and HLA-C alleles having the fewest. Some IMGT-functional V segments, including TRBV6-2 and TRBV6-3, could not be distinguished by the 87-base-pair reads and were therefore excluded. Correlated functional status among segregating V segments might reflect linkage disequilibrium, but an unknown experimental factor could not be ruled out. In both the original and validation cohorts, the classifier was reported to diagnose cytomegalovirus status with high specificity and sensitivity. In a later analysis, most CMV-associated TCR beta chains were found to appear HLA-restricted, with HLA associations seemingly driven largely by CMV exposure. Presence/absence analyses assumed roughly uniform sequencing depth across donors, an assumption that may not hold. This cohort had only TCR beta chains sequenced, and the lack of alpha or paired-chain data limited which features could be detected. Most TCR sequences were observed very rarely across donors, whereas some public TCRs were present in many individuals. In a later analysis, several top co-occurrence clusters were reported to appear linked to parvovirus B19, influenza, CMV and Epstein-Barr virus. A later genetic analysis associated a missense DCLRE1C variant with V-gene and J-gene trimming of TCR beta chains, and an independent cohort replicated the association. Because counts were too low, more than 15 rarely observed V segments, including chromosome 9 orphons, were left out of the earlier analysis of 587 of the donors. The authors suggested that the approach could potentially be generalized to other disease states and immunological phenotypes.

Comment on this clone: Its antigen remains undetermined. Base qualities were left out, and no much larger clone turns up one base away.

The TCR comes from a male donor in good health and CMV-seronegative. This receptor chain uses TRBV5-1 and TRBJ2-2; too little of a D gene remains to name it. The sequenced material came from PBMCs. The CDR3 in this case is CASRLKTNTGELFF. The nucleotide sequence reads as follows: TGCGCCAGCAGATTAAAAACGAACACCGGGGAGCTGTTTTTT.